These 32 T cell receptor beta chains originate from one sample sequenced in a study of T cell responses to AZD1222 COVID-19 vaccine. TCRdb's copy holds only in-frame clones and misses some; the assay was immunoSEQ multiplex PCR. The sample lists fewer than 110,000 clones, 86% occurring once. This specimen was peripheral blood, taken on day 0 of AZD1222 vaccination. The receptors shown here come from an adult in good health.

This clone was detected only once. V and J are TRBV7-8 and TRBJ2-7, with D maybe TRBD2 (5 bases). The CDR3 extends over 16 amino acids. Germline lookup yields CDR1 SGHVS and CDR2 FQNEAQ. V was cut by 4 bases and J by 6 bases, with 22 bases left in between. The CDR3 protein is CASSYPGETQIFEQYF. In nucleotides, the CDR3 is TGTGCCAGCAGCTACCCCGGGGAGACTCAAATATTCGAGCAGTACTTC.

This clone was counted once. The chain couples TRBV4-3 to TRBJ2-1; the match to TRBD1 covers 8 bases. V gave up 1 base and J gave up 5 bases; unmatched junction bases: 1. CDR1 is LGHNA and CDR2 is YSLEER in the germline V gene. This CDR3 comprises 14 residues. Here the CDR3 reads CASSQGTGNNEQFF. CDR3 nucleotide sequence: TGCGCCAGCAGCCAAGGGACAGGGAACAATGAGCAGTTCTTC.

V and J are TRBV5-4 and TRBJ1-2, with 7 bases that match TRBD1. The germline V gene has CDR1 SGHNT and CDR2 YYREEE (reference sequence). Unmatched junction bases numbered 9, after V lost 7 bases and J lost 0 bases. This CDR3 comprises 15 residues. The DNA of the CDR3 is TGTGCCAGCCTTACTCTGGGACAGACTAACTATGGCTACACCTTC. Encoded protein: CASLTLGQTNYGYTF.

The chain uses TRBV3-1 (or the pseudogene TRBV3-2) and TRBJ1-6; 8 bases fit TRBD1. Per the germline V gene, CDR1 is LGHDT and CDR2 is YNNKEL (reference sequence). The CDR3 contains 15 residues. Trimming cost V 0 bases and J 11 bases; bases outside gene matches: 6. The DNA of the CDR3 is TGTGCCAGCAGCCAAGATCGACACAGGGGGGCACCCCTCCACTTT. It is translated as CASSQDRHRGAPLHF.

This clone was observed a single time. The genes are TRBV30 and TRBJ1-2; D may be TRBD1 (5 bases). V shed 2 bases and J shed 3 bases, with 16 bases lying between them. Germline values: CDR1 GTSNPN, CDR2 SVGIG (reference sequence). The CDR3 spans 15 residues. The CDR3 bases are TGTGCCTGGAGTCAAGGGGCAGTGATAGACTATGGCTACACCTTC. Translation gives CAWSQGAVIDYGYTF.

This chain links TRBV15 with TRBJ2-1; D is possibly TRBD1 (6 bases). The CDR3 consists of 16 residues. Looked up from germline, CDR1 is LNHNV and CDR2 is YYDKDF (reference sequence). V was cut by 3 bases and J by 5 bases, with 17 bases left in between. In DNA, the CDR3 is TGTGCCACCAGCAGGTGGCCTCAGGGGTTCAACAATGAGCAGTTCTTC. It translates to CATSRWPQGFNNEQFF.

The CDR3 loop is CASSEGTDTQYF. In nucleotides, the CDR3 is TGTGCCAGCAGCGAAGGGACAGATACGCAGTATTTT. The chain links TRBV7-8 to TRBJ2-3; no reliable D call. Germline V gives CDR1 SGHVS, CDR2 FQNEAQ. V gave up 5 bases and J gave up 3 bases, with 6 bases separating them. This CDR3 spans 12 amino acids.

This chain uses TRBV9 with TRBJ2-5; the match to TRBD2 covers 9 bases. The CDR3 extends over 15 amino acids. Germline values: CDR1 SGDLS, CDR2 YYNGEE. The V and J ends lost 2 bases and 3 bases, in that order; junction bases with no gene match: 5. The CDR3 loop reads CASSVQTSGKETQYF. The CDR3 DNA reads as TGTGCCAGCAGCGTTCAGACTAGCGGAAAAGAGACCCAGTACTTC. Variable domain in full (rest from reference TRBV9 and TRBJ2-5): DSGVTQTPKHLITATGQRVTLRCSPRSGDLSVYWYQQSLDQGLQFLIQYYNGEERAKGNILERFSAQQFPDLHSELNLSSLELGDSALYFCASSVQTSGKETQYFGPGTRLLVL.

The chain recombines TRBV28 with TRBJ1-1; the D gene is possibly TRBD1 (5 bases). The germline V and J ends were trimmed by 6 bases and 6 bases, with 17 bases remaining between them. From germline, CDR1 is MDHEN and CDR2 SYDVKM. The CDR3 is made up of 14 amino acids. The CDR3 sequence: CASRLSGRGAEAFF. The DNA of the CDR3 is TGTGCCAGCAGACTCTCGGGGCGCGGAGCTGAAGCTTTCTTT.

This chain connects TRBV19 to TRBJ2-7; maybe TRBD1 (5 bases). The CDR3 totals 13 residues. The germline V and J ends were trimmed by 6 bases and 2 bases, with 11 bases remaining between them. Germline lookup yields CDR1 LNHDA and CDR2 SQIVND (reference sequence). The CDR3 DNA sequence: TGTGCCAGTAGAGGGGAACCGCCCTACGAGCAGTACTTC. Translated, it gives CASRGEPPYEQYF.

V and J are TRBV3-1 (or the pseudogene TRBV3-2) and TRBJ2-5; 8 bases line up with TRBD1. CDR1 and CDR2 (germline): LGHDT, YNNKEL (reference sequence). The length of the CDR3 is 14 residues. V dropped 1 base and J dropped 4; count of bases not matched to a gene: 2. Here the CDR3 DNA reads TGTGCCAGCAGCCAAGCAGGACAGGGAGAGACCCAGTACTTC. It codes for CASSQAGQGETQYF.

This chain joins TRBV29-1 and TRBJ1-2; the match to TRBD1 covers 10 bases. Germline lookup yields CDR1 SQVTM and CDR2 ANQGSEA. This CDR3 has 14 residues. With V trimmed by 7 bases and J by 2 bases, 7 bases remained unmatched. In DNA form, the CDR3 reads TGCAGCGCCCGAGGGACAGGGGACAACTATGGCTACACCTTC. As protein: CSARGTGDNYGYTF.

CDR3: CASSSQISRMGNYGYTF. The CDR3 DNA is TGTGCCAGCAGCTCGCAAATTTCCCGTATGGGGAACTATGGCTACACCTTC. The V call is TRBV11-2, the J call TRBJ1-2; D is ambiguous. The CDR3 has 17 amino acids. Deletions cut 4 bases from V and 2 bases from J, with 20 bases between. CDR1 is SGHAT and CDR2 is FQNNGV in the germline V gene.

This sequence joins TRBV5-5 and TRBJ2-7; no clear D gene. This CDR3 contains 13 residues. The germline V gene has CDR1 SGHKS and CDR2 YYEKEE (reference sequence). Between the trimmed V and J ends, which lost 1 base and 2 bases, there was a span of 7 bases. The CDR3 DNA reads as TGTGCCAGCAGCTTGATTGGTCCCTACGAGCAGTACTTC. This encodes CASSLIGPYEQYF. Full variable domain (missing parts from reference TRBV5-5 and TRBJ2-7): DAGVTQSPTHLIKTRGQQVTLRCSPISGHKSVSWYQQVLGQGPQFIFQYYEKEERGRGNFPDRFSARQFPNYSSELNVNALLLGDSALYLCASSLIGPYEQYFGPGTRLTVT.

This clone was seen only once. The V gene is TRBV19, the J gene TRBJ1-2; maybe TRBD1 (5 bases). The germline CDR1 and CDR2 sequences are LNHDA and SQIVND (reference sequence). This CDR3 is 16 amino acids long. V was shortened by 4 bases and J by 8 bases, with 23 bases between the two germline ends. The CDR3 nucleotides are TGTGCCAGTAGTAGCAAAACCAGGGAAAGGTCGGGAGGCTACACCTTC. Translating gives CASSSKTRERSGGYTF. The full variable domain, in which reference TRBV19 and TRBJ1-2 provide the parts outside the CDR3, is DGGITQSPKYLFRKEGQNVTLSCEQNLNHDAMYWYRQDPGQGLRLIYYSQIVNDFQKGDIAEGYSVSREKKESFPLTVTSAQKNPTAFYLCASSSKTRERSGGYTFGSGTRLTVV.

The chain uses TRBV6-6 and TRBJ1-1; D uncertain. This CDR3 contains 13 residues. Trimming stripped 3 bases from V and 1 base from J, with 6 bases between. Looked up from germline, CDR1 is MNHNY and CDR2 is SVGAGI (reference sequence). The CDR3 sequence is CASSYAQNTEAFF. The CDR3 bases are TGTGCCAGCAGTTATGCCCAGAACACTGAAGCTTTCTTT.

This clone was picked up one time. The J gene is TRBJ1-6, the V gene TRBV7-9; TRBD1 might be the D (5 bases). CDR1 and CDR2 from the germline V gene are SEHNR and FQNEAQ (reference sequence). Trimming removed 5 bases at V and 9 bases at J, with 8 bases between. This CDR3 is 12 amino acids long. The CDR3 DNA reads as TGTGCCAGCAGCACCGGGACTTCACCCCTCCACTTT. Amino acid sequence: CASSTGTSPLHF.

The chain has TRBV20-1 and TRBJ2-7, with D possibly being TRBD1 (6 bases). From germline, CDR1 is DFQATT and CDR2 SNEGSKA (reference sequence). The V gene lost 3 bases and the J gene lost 4 bases, with 16 bases spanning the gap. CDR3 length: 14 amino acids. The CDR3 is CSASFRGYRYEQYF. CDR3 coding DNA: TGCAGTGCTAGTTTCAGGGGTTATCGATACGAGCAGTACTTC.

This rearrangement joins TRBV5-1 to TRBJ1-4; D is undetermined. The germline gives CDR1 SGHRS, CDR2 YFSETQ. The CDR3 has 13 amino acids. Trimming cost V 4 bases and J 4 bases, with 8 bases left between them. CDR3 protein: CASSPNNNEKLFF. Here the CDR3 DNA reads TGCGCCAGCAGCCCAAATAATAATGAAAAACTGTTTTTT.

The chain carries TRBV7-2 and TRBJ2-1; D may match TRBD1 or TRBD2 (6 bases each). The germline CDR1 and CDR2 sequences are SGHTA and FQGNSA. Trimming shortened V by 0 bases and J by 13 bases, and 19 bases separated the two germline ends. The CDR3 has 15 residues. CDR3 loop: CASSLAPPGGTEQFF. The CDR3 DNA reads as TGTGCCAGCAGCTTAGCCCCGCCCGGGGGCACCGAACAGTTCTTC.

The chain has TRBV2 and TRBJ2-7; D is possibly TRBD1 (6 bases). V lost 8 bases and J lost 2, with 13 bases in between. CDR3 length: 13 residues. Germline V gives CDR1 SNHLY, CDR2 FYNNEI. The CDR3 DNA follows: TGTGCCAGCCTGGCAGGGGCTACCTACGAGCAGTACTTC. Translated, it gives CASLAGATYEQYF.

The chain uses TRBV30 and TRBJ1-5; TRBD1 agrees at 7 bases. V trimming: 3 bases; J trimming: 1 base; junction bases outside the gene matches: 6. The CDR3 runs to 15 residues. The germline CDR1 and CDR2 sequences are GTSNPN and SVGIG (reference sequence). The CDR3 DNA follows: TGTGCCTGGAGCCCGGGACAGTTGAGCAATCAGCCCCAGCATTTT. As protein: CAWSPGQLSNQPQHF.

This clone appeared a single time. The CDR3, as DNA: TGTGCCACCAGTGGGGCAGCTAGCTCCTACAATGAGCAGTTCTTC. Translating it yields CATSGAASSYNEQFF. The chain carries TRBV24-1 and TRBJ2-1; D gene uncertain. V was clipped by 5 bases and J by 0 bases, with 10 bases between them. Germline CDR1 reads KGHDR; CDR2 reads SFDVKD. The CDR3 totals 15 residues.

The CDR3 DNA sequence: TGTGCCAGCAGCTTACGTCGAGTTGAAGCTTTCTTT. It codes for CASSLRRVEAFF. The gene calls are TRBV7-2 and TRBJ1-1; D call uncertain. Trimming shortened V by 2 bases and J by 7 bases, and 8 bases separated the two germline ends. The CDR3 totals 12 residues. CDR1 and CDR2 from the germline V gene are SGHTA and FQGNSA.

The chain couples TRBV28 to TRBJ1-5; TRBD1 matches at 8 bases. V lost 7 bases and J lost 7; bases outside the gene matches: 9. The CDR3 contains 14 residues. Germline CDR1 reads MDHEN; CDR2 reads SYDVKM. Here the CDR3 DNA reads TGTGCCAGCACCAGTCCAGGGGGCCGGCAGCCCCAGCATTTT. It is translated as CASTSPGGRQPQHF.

This chain connects TRBV27 to TRBJ2-1, with 8 bases matching TRBD2. The CDR3 spans 17 residues. Germline V lookup: CDR1 MNHEY, CDR2 SMNVEV (reference sequence). Losses at the gene ends were 2 bases for V and 2 bases for J; bases not matched to a gene: 8. The DNA of the CDR3 is TGTGCCAGCAGTTTACGTGGAGCGGGAGTGGCCTACAATGAGCAGTTCTTC. It specifies CASSLRGAGVAYNEQFF.

The chain joins TRBV15 to TRBJ2-5, with D unresolved. V was cut by 0 bases and J by 1 base, with 9 bases left in between. Germline assignment: CDR1 LNHNV and CDR2 YYDKDF (reference sequence). The CDR3 is 15 amino acids. CDR3 in amino acids: CATSRDRQTQETQYF. Here the CDR3 DNA reads TGTGCCACCAGCAGAGATCGCCAGACCCAAGAGACCCAGTACTTC.

This chain links TRBV6-5 with TRBJ1-1; D unresolved. This CDR3 region has 16 residues. V lost 1 base and J 5 bases, leaving 17 bases between the germline ends. The germline gives CDR1 MNHEY, CDR2 SVGAGI. The DNA for the CDR3 is TGTGCCAGCAGTTACTTTACCGTAGCTTCGGGGACTGAAGCTTTCTTT. Amino acids: CASSYFTVASGTEAFF.

This clone came up a few times. The rearrangement links TRBV28 to TRBJ1-1; possible D gene TRBD1, 6 bases. The V end lost 7 bases, the J end lost 1 base, and 13 bases lay between the germline ends. Germline CDR1 reads MDHEN; CDR2 reads SYDVKM. The CDR3 runs to 14 residues. The CDR3 region is CASNPPTGNTEAFF. As DNA, the CDR3 is TGTGCCAGCAATCCACCGACAGGGAACACTGAAGCTTTCTTT.

V usage is TRBV12-3 or TRBV12-4 and J usage is TRBJ1-2; D is unresolved. This CDR3 spans 13 amino acids. The V and J ends lost 5 bases and 0 bases respectively, with 7 bases between them. CDR3 loop: CASSTGANYGYTF. The CDR3 DNA reads TGTGCCAGCAGTACCGGAGCTAACTATGGCTACACCTTC.

The V and J genes are TRBV6-5 and TRBJ2-7; 8 nucleotides match TRBD1. The germline V gene has CDR1 MNHEY and CDR2 SVGAGI. The CDR3 loop spans 14 amino acids. The V and J ends lost 5 bases and 6 bases, in that order; junction bases with no gene match: 9. The CDR3 bases are TGTGCCAGCAGTACCGGGACAGGCTTCTCCGAGCAGTACTTC. This encodes CASSTGTGFSEQYF.

The table lists this clone with many counts. The rearrangement links TRBV19 to TRBJ2-7; 9 bases are shared with TRBD2. Per the germline V gene, CDR1 is LNHDA and CDR2 is SQIVND (reference sequence). This CDR3 has 18 residues. Germline trimming cut 1 base from V and 2 bases from J; bases unmatched to any gene: 12. The CDR3 region is CASSIVGKGLALPYEQYF. The CDR3 region has the DNA TGTGCCAGTAGTATAGTGGGGAAAGGACTAGCGTTACCCTACGAGCAGTACTTC.